The 21 T cell receptor beta chains below come from one sample, sequenced in a study of pediatric ulcerative colitis. TCRdb's table, derived via immunoSEQ multiplex PCR, lists solely in-frame clones and lacks some. The repertoire holds about 15,000 clones, about nine tenths seen once, with 0.85% to 1% in the top ten. The specimen sequenced was blood. The source is a boy aged 10-17 years with moderate ulcerative colitis.

This sequence joins TRBV7-2 and TRBJ1-2, with D maybe TRBD1 (5 bases). CDR3 length: 14 amino acids. The V and J ends lost 0 bases and 14 bases respectively, with 19 bases between them. CDR1 SGHTA and CDR2 FQGNSA come from the germline V gene. CDR3: CASSLAGSTGYNTF. CDR3 in DNA: TGTGCCAGCAGCTTAGCTGGATCTACAGGTTATAATACCTTC.

The chain uses TRBV18 and TRBJ2-3, with D perhaps assigned TRBD1 or TRBD2 (5 bases each). Germline loops: CDR1 KGHSH, CDR2 LQKENI. Trimming pared 0 bases from V and 3 bases from J, leaving 10 bases between. The CDR3 has 15 residues. The CDR3 loop reads CASSPPGVPTDTQYF. In DNA form, the CDR3 reads TGTGCCAGCTCACCACCGGGGGTCCCGACAGATACGCAGTATTTT.

The chain couples TRBV28 to TRBJ2-5; perhaps TRBD2 as D (6 bases). From germline, CDR1 is MDHEN and CDR2 SYDVKM. The CDR3 is made up of 16 amino acids. V lost 5 bases to trimming and J lost 0 bases, with 16 bases between them. The CDR3 here is CASSTSLLADQETQYF. The CDR3 DNA follows: TGTGCCAGCAGTACTAGCCTGTTAGCGGACCAAGAGACCCAGTACTTC.

V gene TRBV11-3 combines with J gene TRBJ2-2; 8 nucleotides align to TRBD2. Trimming removed 5 bases from V and 6 bases from J; junction bases left unmatched: 17. The V gene's germline CDR1 is SGHNT and CDR2 YENEEA. The CDR3 is 18 amino acids. In DNA form, the CDR3 reads TGTGCCAGCAGCCTCGTAAGCTCGACTAGCGATATGGCCGGGGAGCTGTTTTTT. Translating it yields CASSLVSSTSDMAGELFF.

The chain couples TRBV5-4 to TRBJ2-2; 9 bases match TRBD1. The CDR3 has 16 amino acids. Germline CDR1 is SGHNT and CDR2 is YYREEE (reference sequence). The J segment lost 5 bases and the V segment lost 4 bases, leaving 9 bases of the junction unmatched. CDR3: CASSLPGQGGTGELFF. The CDR3 DNA reads as TGTGCCAGCAGCCTTCCGGGACAGGGCGGTACCGGGGAGCTGTTTTTT. Supplemented by reference TRBV5-4 and TRBJ2-2, the full variable domain reads ETGVTQSPTHLIKTRGQQVTLRCSSQSGHNTVSWYQQALGQGPQFIFQYYREEENGRGNFPPRFSGLQFPNYSSELNVNALELDDSALYLCASSLPGQGGTGELFFGEGSRLTVL.

V and J are TRBV7-2 and TRBJ2-7; maybe TRBD1 (6 bases). The V end was cut by 4 bases, the J end by 1 base, with 8 bases between. The length of the CDR3 is 13 residues. Germline V CDR1 and CDR2: SGHTA, FQGNSA. The CDR3 region has the DNA TGTGCCAGCAGCTCCGGACAGTCCTACGAGCAGTACTTC. It encodes CASSSGQSYEQYF.

The chain joins TRBV18 to TRBJ2-2; no reliable D call. V shed 3 bases and J shed 4 bases, with 9 bases lying between them. The V gene's germline CDR1 is KGHSH and CDR2 LQKENI. This CDR3 is 14 amino acids long. CDR3: CASSPQESTGELFF. CDR3 DNA: TGTGCCAGCTCACCCCAGGAGAGCACCGGGGAGCTGTTTTTT.

The genes are TRBV9 and TRBJ1-1, with D possibly TRBD1 on 6 matching bases. The CDR3 extends over 15 amino acids. The V gene lost 0 bases and the J gene lost 3 bases, with 12 bases spanning the gap. Germline V gene data show CDR1 as SGDLS and CDR2 as YYNGEE. CDR3 region: CASSVDQGRHTEAFF. CDR3 nucleotides: TGTGCCAGCAGCGTAGACCAGGGGCGGCACACTGAAGCTTTCTTT.

This rearrangement joins TRBV6-5 to TRBJ2-3; the D gene is possibly TRBD1 (7 bases). The CDR3 covers 16 residues. Per the germline V gene, CDR1 is MNHEY and CDR2 is SVGAGI. The V end lost 0 bases, the J end lost 0 bases, and 10 bases lay between the germline ends. In nucleotides, the CDR3 is TGTGCCAGCAGTTACTCGACAGGGACTAGCACAGATACGCAGTATTTT. Translation: CASSYSTGTSTDTQYF.

The chain is built from TRBV18 and TRBJ1-1; 7 bases agree with TRBD1. The CDR3 is 17 amino acids. From germline, CDR1 is KGHSH and CDR2 LQKENI. The trim removed 4 bases at V and 1 base at J, leaving 12 bases unmatched. The CDR3 spells CASSLPLDRRANTEAFF. The CDR3 nucleotides read TGTGCCAGCTCACTTCCTTTGGACAGGAGGGCGAACACTGAAGCTTTCTTT.

This clone was observed a few times. This chain joins TRBV28 and TRBJ1-5; D possibly corresponds to TRBD1 (6 bases). The CDR3 is 13 amino acids. The V end was cut by 7 bases, the J end by 0 bases, with 7 bases between. Per germline, CDR1 MDHEN and CDR2 SYDVKM. The CDR3 DNA is TGTGCCAGCAACAGGGATAGCAATCAGCCCCAGCATTTT. It translates to CASNRDSNQPQHF.

V is TRBV11-1 and J is TRBJ1-1; D call uncertain. This CDR3 comprises 14 residues. Trimming pared 1 base from V and 4 bases from J, leaving 10 bases between. CDR1 and CDR2 from the germline V gene are SGHAT and FQDESV (reference sequence). The CDR3 sequence is CASSLDPRSTEAFF. CDR3 DNA sequence: TGTGCCAGCAGCTTAGATCCGAGGAGCACTGAAGCTTTCTTT.

This chain joins TRBV25-1 and TRBJ2-1; D is uncertain. Germline loops: CDR1 MGHDK, CDR2 SYGVNS. The ends were cut back, 9 bases at V and 3 bases at J, with 12 bases in the middle. The CDR3 is 13 amino acids. CDR3 in amino acids: CASRRASYNEQFF. CDR3 DNA: TGTGCCAGTAGAAGGGCTAGCTACAATGAGCAGTTCTTC.

The rearrangement links TRBV27 to TRBJ2-5; 10 nucleotides line up with TRBD1. The CDR3 is 18 amino acids. After removal of 4 bases from V and 1 base from J, the junction contained 12 bases not matched to a gene. Germline CDR1 reads MNHEY; CDR2 reads SMNVEV (reference sequence). CDR3 region: CASSSGQGGFRSQETQYF. The CDR3 DNA follows: TGTGCCAGCAGTTCAGGACAGGGGGGCTTCAGATCCCAAGAGACCCAGTACTTC.

The J gene is TRBJ2-3, the V gene TRBV7-2, with D perhaps matching TRBD1 (5 bases). The length of the CDR3 is 14 residues. Germline values: CDR1 SGHTA, CDR2 FQGNSA. Trimming removed 5 bases at V and 6 bases at J, with 15 bases between. The CDR3 region is CASSPRRQWDTQYF. The CDR3 DNA reads TGTGCCAGCAGCCCCCGTAGACAGTGGGATACGCAGTATTTT.

V is TRBV7-9 and J is TRBJ2-1, with TRBD1 matching over 7 bases. V lost 0 bases and J lost 9; bases outside the gene matches: 2. This CDR3 has 13 amino acids. Germline CDR1 SEHNR, CDR2 FQNEAQ (reference sequence). As DNA, the CDR3 is TGTGCCAGCAGCTTAGCAGGGGGCGGTGAGCAGTTCTTC. Its protein product is CASSLAGGGEQFF.

About this clone: A read error may account for a junction end that differs from germline. V usage is TRBV2 and J usage is TRBJ1-3, with D maybe TRBD1 (5 bases). There are 13 residues in the CDR3. CDR1 is SNHLY and CDR2 is FYNNEI in the germline V gene. For the CDR3, the DNA is TGTGCCAGCGGTGAGGGACGGGGAAACACCATATATTTT. Translation gives CASGEGRGNTIYF.

This chain connects TRBV5-4 to TRBJ2-1; TRBD2 might be the D (5 bases). V was trimmed by 3 bases and J by 6 bases, leaving 10 bases between them. CDR3 length: 13 amino acids. From germline, CDR1 is SGHNT and CDR2 YYREEE (reference sequence). CDR3 nucleotide sequence: TGTGCCAGCAGCTGGGAGTTTGCCAATGAGCAGTTCTTC. The encoded protein is CASSWEFANEQFF.

This chain links TRBV7-3 with TRBJ2-2, with D tentatively TRBD1 (6 bases). V was pared by 4 bases and J by 0 bases, with 12 bases between. The CDR3 totals 16 residues. Per germline, CDR1 SGHTA and CDR2 FQGTGA. DNA of the CDR3: TGTGCCAGCAGCTCCCAGGACAGTTCGAACACCGGGGAGCTGTTTTTT. Translation: CASSSQDSSNTGELFF.

This clone came up once. This chain links TRBV9 with TRBJ1-5, with TRBD1 matching over 7 bases. The CDR3 totals 15 residues. The germline CDR1 and CDR2 sequences are SGDLS and YYNGEE. The junction had 9 bases not matched to a gene; V was cut back by 3 bases and J by 6 bases. The CDR3 reads CASSATGVGGQPQHF. The CDR3 region has the DNA TGTGCCAGCAGCGCTACAGGGGTAGGGGGTCAGCCCCAGCATTTT.

V is TRBV10-3 and J is TRBJ2-1; 8 bases map to TRBD1. The germline V gene has CDR1 ENHRY and CDR2 SYGVKD. V trimming: 9 bases; J trimming: 5 bases; junction bases outside the gene matches: 9. The CDR3 is 14 amino acids. The CDR3 region is CAIKDRETHNEQFF. CDR3 nucleotides: TGTGCCATTAAGGACAGGGAAACTCACAATGAGCAGTTCTTC.